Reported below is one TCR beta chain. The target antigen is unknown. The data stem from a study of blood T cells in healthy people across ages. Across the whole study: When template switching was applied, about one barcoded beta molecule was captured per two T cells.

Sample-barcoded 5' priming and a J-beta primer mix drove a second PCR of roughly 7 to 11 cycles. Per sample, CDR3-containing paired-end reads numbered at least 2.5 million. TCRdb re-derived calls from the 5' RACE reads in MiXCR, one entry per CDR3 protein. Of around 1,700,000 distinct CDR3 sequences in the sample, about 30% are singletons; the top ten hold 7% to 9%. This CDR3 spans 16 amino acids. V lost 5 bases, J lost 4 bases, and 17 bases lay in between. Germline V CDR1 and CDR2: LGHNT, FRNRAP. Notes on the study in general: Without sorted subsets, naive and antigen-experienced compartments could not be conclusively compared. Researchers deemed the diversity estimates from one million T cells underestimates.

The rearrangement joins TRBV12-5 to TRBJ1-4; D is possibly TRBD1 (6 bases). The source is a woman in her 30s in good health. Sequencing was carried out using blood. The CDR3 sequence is CASGILGDIFNEKLFF. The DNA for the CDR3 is TGTGCTAGTGGTATCCTGGGGGACATATTTAATGAAAAACTGTTTTTT.